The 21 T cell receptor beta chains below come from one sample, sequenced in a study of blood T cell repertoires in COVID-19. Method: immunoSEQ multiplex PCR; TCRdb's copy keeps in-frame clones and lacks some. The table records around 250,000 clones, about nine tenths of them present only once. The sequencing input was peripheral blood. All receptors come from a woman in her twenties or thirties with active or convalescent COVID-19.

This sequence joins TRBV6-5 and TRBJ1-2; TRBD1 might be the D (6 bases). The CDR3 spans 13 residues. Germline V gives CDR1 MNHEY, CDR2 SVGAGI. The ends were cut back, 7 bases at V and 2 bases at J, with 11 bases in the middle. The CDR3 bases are TGTGCCAGCATATTGGACAGCAACTATGGCTACACCTTC. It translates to CASILDSNYGYTF.

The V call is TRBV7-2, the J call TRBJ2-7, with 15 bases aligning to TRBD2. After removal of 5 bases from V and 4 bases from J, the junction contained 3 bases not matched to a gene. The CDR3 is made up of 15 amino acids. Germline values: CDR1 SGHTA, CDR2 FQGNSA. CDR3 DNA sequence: TGTGCCAGCAGCGCCGGACTAGCGGGGGGGTACGAGCAGTACTTC. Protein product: CASSAGLAGGYEQYF.

For the CDR3, the DNA is TGTGCCTGGAAGGGAGAGGGGGCGAATTCACCCCTCCACTTT. Translated: CAWKGEGANSPLHF. V usage is TRBV30 and J usage is TRBJ1-6; 7 bases line up with TRBD1. After removal of 4 bases from V and 7 bases from J, the junction contained 7 bases not matched to a gene. Looked up from germline, CDR1 is GTSNPN and CDR2 is SVGIG (reference sequence). The length of the CDR3 is 14 residues.

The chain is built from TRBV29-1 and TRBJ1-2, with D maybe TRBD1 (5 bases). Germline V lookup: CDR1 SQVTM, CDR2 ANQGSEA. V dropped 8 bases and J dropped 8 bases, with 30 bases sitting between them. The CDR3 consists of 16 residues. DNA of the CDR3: TGCAGCTCGAAGGGCTTGGGGACTAACGGGCCTGGGGGCTACACCTTC. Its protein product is CSSKGLGTNGPGGYTF.

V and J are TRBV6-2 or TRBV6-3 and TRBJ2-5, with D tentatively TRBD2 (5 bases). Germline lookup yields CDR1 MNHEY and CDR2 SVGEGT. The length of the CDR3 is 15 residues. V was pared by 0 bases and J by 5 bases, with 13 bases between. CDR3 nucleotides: TGTGCCAGCAGTTACTCGAGTGGAGGATGGGAGACCCAGTACTTC. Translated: CASSYSSGGWETQYF.

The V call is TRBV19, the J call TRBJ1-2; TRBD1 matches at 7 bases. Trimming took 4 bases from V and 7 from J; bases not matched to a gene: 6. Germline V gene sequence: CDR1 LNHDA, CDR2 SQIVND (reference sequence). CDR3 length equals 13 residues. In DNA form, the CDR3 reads TGTGCCAGTAGTACGGGGACAGCGAGTGGCTACACCTTC. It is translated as CASSTGTASGYTF.

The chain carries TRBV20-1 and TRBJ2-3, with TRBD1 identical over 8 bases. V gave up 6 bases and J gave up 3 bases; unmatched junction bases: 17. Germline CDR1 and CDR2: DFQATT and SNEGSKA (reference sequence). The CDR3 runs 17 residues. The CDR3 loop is CSASGRGRTGGTDTQYF. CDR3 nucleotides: TGCAGTGCGAGTGGCAGGGGGCGGACCGGTGGGACAGATACGCAGTATTTT.

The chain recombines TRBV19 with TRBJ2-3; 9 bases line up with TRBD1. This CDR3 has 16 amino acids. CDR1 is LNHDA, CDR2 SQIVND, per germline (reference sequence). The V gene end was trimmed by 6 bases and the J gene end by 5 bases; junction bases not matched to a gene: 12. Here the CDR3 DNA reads TGTGCCAGTAGCATACTGCCGGGACAGGGAAAAGATACGCAGTATTTT. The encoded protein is CASSILPGQGKDTQYF.

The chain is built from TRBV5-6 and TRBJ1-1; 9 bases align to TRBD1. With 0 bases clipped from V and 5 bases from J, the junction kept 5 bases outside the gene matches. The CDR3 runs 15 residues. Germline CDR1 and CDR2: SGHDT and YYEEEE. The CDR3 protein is CASSLVQGAVTEAFF. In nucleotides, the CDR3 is TGTGCCAGCAGCTTGGTACAGGGGGCAGTAACTGAAGCTTTCTTT.

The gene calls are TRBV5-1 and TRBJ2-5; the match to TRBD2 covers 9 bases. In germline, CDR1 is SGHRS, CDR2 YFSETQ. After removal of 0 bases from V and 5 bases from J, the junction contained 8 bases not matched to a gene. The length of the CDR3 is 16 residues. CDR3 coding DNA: TGCGCCAGCAGCTTGGCTGGCGGGGGGGCGGAGGAGACCCAGTACTTC. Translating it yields CASSLAGGGAEETQYF.

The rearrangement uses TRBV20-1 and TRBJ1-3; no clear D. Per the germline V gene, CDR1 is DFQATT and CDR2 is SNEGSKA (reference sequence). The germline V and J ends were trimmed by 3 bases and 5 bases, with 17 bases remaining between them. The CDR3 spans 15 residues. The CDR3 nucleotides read TGCAGTGCTAGTAGCGCCCTCGGGGAGAGAAACACCATATATTTT. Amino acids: CSASSALGERNTIYF.

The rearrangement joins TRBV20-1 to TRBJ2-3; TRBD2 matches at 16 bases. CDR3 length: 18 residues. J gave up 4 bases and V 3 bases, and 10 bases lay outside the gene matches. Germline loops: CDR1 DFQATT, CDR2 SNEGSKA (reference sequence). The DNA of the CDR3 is TGCAGTGCTAGTATACCGGGACTAGCGGGGGGGCCCTCAGATACGCAGTATTTT. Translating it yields CSASIPGLAGGPSDTQYF.

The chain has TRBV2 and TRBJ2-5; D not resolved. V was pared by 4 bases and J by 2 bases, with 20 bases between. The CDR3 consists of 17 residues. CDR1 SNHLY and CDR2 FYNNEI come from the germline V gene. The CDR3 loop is CASSGNILTNSQETQYF. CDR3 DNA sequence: TGTGCCAGCAGTGGGAATATCCTGACGAACAGTCAAGAGACCCAGTACTTC.

CDR3 DNA sequence: TGTGCCAGCAGCTTAGGGCAGGGGGGAGATACGCAGTATTTT. Its translation is CASSLGQGGDTQYF. The chain has TRBV7-9 and TRBJ2-3; D may be TRBD1 (7 bases). Germline CDR1 and CDR2: SEHNR and FQNEAQ (reference sequence). CDR3 length: 14 residues. V lost 1 base to trimming and J lost 5 bases, with 10 bases between them.

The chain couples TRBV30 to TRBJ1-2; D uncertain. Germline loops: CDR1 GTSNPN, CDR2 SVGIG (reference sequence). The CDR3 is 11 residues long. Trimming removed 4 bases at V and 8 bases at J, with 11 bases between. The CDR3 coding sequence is TGTGCCTGGATGAGGCCTAGGGGCTACACCTTC. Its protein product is CAWMRPRGYTF.

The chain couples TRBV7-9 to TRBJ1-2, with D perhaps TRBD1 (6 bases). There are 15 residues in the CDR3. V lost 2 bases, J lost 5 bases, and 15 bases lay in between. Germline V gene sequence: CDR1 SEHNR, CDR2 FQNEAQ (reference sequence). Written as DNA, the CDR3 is TGTGCCAGCAGCTTAAGTCTGGCAGGGGAATATGGCTACACCTTC. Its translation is CASSLSLAGEYGYTF.

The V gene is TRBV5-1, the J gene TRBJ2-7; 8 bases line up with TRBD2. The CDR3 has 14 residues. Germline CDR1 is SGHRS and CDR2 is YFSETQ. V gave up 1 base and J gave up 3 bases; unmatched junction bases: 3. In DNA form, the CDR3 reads TGCGCCAGCAGCTTGCGGGGGGGCCGCTACGAGCAGTACTTC. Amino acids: CASSLRGGRYEQYF.

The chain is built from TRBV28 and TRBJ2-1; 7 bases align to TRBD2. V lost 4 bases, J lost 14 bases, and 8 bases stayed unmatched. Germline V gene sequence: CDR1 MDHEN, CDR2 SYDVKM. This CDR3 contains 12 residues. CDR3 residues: CASSSRTRGEFF. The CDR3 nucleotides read TGTGCCAGCAGTTCCAGGACTAGAGGGGAGTTCTTC.

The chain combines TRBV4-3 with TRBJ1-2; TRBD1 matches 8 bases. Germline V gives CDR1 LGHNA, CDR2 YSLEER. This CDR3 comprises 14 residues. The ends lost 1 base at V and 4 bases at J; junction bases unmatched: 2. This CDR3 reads CASSQAGGSYGYTF. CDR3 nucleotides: TGCGCCAGCAGCCAAGCAGGGGGCAGCTATGGCTACACCTTC.

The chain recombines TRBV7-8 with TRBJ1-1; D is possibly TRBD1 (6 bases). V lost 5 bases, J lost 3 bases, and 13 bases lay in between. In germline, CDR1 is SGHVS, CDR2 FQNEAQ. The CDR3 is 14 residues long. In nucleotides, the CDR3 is TGTGCCAGCAGCCCAGGGGTTTCGTACACTGAAGCTTTCTTT. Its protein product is CASSPGVSYTEAFF.

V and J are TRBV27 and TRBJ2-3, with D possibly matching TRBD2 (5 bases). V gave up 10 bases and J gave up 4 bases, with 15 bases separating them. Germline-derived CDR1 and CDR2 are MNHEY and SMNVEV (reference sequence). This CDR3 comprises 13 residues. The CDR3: CATGLPGADTQYF. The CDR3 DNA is TGTGCCACTGGACTCCCTGGGGCAGATACGCAGTATTTT.